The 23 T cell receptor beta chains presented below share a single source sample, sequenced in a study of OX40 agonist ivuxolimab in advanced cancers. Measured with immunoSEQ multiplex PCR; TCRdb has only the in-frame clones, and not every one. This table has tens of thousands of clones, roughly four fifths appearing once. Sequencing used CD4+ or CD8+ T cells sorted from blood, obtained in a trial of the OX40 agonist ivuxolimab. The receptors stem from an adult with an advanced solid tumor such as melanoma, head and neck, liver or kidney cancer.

The CDR3 sequence: CASSFIQGNYGYTF. In DNA form, the CDR3 reads TGTGCCAGCAGTTTCATACAGGGGAACTATGGCTACACCTTC. The chain joins TRBV28 to TRBJ1-2; 7 nucleotides align to TRBD1. From germline, CDR1 is MDHEN and CDR2 SYDVKM. The length of the CDR3 is 14 residues. Trimming removed 3 bases from V and 2 bases from J; junction bases left unmatched: 3.

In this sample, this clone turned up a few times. CDR3 residues: CASRSQGFFSSTEAFF. CDR3 sequence (DNA): TGTGCCAGCAGGTCCCAGGGTTTTTTTTCGAGCACTGAAGCTTTCTTT. The chain joins TRBV7-9 to TRBJ1-1, with a possible D match to TRBD1 (5 bases). V gave up 6 bases and J gave up 4 bases, with 21 bases separating them. This CDR3 is built from 16 residues. Germline V gene lookup returns CDR1 SEHNR and CDR2 FQNEAQ (reference sequence).

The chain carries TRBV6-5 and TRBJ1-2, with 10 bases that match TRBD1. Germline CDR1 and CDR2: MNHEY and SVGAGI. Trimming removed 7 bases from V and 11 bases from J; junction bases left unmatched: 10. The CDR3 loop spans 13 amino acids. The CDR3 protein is CASKSGTGVSYTF. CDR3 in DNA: TGTGCCAGCAAGAGTGGGACAGGGGTTAGTTACACCTTC.

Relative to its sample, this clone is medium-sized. CDR3 region: CASGDMRWGQYF. DNA for the CDR3: TGTGCCAGCGGAGACATGAGGTGGGGGCAGTACTTC. The chain is built from TRBV28 and TRBJ2-7; D not resolved. V was cut by 8 bases and J by 9 bases, with 17 bases left in between. CDR3 size: 12 residues. Germline V CDR1 and CDR2: MDHEN, SYDVKM.

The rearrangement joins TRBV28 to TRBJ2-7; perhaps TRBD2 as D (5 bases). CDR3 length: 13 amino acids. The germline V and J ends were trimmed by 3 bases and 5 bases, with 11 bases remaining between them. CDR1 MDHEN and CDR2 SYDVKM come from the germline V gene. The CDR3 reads CASSLRVSHEQYF. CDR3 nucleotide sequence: TGTGCCAGCAGTTTGAGGGTTAGCCACGAGCAGTACTTC.

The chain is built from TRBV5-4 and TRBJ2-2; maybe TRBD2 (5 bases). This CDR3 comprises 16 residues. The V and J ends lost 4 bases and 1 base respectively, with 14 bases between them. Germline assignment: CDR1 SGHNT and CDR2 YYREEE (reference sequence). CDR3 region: CASSPVRGRNTGELFF. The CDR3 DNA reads TGTGCCAGCAGCCCAGTTAGAGGGAGGAACACCGGGGAGCTGTTTTTT.

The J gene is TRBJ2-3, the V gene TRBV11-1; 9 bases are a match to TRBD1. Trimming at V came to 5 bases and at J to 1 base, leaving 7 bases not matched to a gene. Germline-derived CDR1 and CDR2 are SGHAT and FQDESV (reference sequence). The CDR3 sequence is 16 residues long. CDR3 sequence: CASSRPRDRGTDTQYF. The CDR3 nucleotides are TGTGCCAGCAGCCGTCCCCGGGACAGGGGCACAGATACGCAGTATTTT.

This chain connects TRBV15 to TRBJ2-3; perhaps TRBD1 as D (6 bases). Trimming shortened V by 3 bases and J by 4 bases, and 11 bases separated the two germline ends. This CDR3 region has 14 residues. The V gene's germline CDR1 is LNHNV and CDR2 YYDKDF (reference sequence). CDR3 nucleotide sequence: TGTGCCACCAGCAGCAGGACAGACGCAGATACGCAGTATTTT. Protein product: CATSSRTDADTQYF. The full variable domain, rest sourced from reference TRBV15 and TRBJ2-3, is DAMVIQNPRYQVTQFGKPVTLSCSQTLNHNVMYWYQQKSSQAPKLLFHYYDKDFNNEADTPDNFQSRRPNTSFCFLDIRSPGLGDTAMYLCATSSRTDADTQYFGPGTRLTVL.

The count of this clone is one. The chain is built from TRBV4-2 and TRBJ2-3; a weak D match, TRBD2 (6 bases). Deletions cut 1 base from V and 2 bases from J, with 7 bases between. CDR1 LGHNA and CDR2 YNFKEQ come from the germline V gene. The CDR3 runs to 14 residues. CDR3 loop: CASSQGLDTDTQYF. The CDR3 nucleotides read TGTGCCAGCAGCCAAGGACTAGACACAGATACGCAGTATTTT.

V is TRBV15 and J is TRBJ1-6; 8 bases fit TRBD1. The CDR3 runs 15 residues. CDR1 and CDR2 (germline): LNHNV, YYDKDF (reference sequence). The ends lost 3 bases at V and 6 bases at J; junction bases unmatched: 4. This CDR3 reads CATSSGQGTNSPLHF. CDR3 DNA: TGTGCCACCAGCAGCGGACAGGGAACTAATTCACCCCTCCACTTT.

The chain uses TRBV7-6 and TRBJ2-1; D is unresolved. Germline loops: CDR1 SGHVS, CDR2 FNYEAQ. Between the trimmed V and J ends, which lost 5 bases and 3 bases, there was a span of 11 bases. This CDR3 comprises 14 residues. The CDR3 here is CASSPAAGYNEQFF. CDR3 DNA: TGTGCCAGCAGCCCCGCCGCCGGCTACAATGAGCAGTTCTTC. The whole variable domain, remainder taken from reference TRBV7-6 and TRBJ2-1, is GAGVSQSPRYKVTKRGQDVALRCDPISGHVSLYWYRQALGQGPEFLTYFNYEAQQDKSGLPNDRFSAERPEGSISTLTIQRTEQRDSAMYRCASSPAAGYNEQFFGPGTRLTVL.

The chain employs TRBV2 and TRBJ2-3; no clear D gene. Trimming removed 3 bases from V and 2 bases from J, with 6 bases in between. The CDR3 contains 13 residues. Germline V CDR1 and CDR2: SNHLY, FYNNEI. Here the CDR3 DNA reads TGTGCCAGCAGTGACGATTACACAGATACGCAGTATTTT. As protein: CASSDDYTDTQYF.

The CDR3 nucleotides are TGTGCCAGCAGTTCTCTCGGGGGAGAAGCTTTCTTT. This encodes CASSSLGGEAFF. J is TRBJ1-1 and V is TRBV27; TRBD1 is a possible D gene (5 bases). Per the germline V gene, CDR1 is MNHEY and CDR2 is SMNVEV (reference sequence). Trimming left V 4 bases short and J 8 bases short, with 11 bases between. The CDR3 is made up of 12 amino acids.

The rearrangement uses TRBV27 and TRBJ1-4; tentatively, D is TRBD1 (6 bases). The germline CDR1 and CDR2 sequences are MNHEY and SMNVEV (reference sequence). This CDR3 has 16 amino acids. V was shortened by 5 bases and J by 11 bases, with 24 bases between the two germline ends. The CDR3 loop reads CASSRGAPPGAGKLFF. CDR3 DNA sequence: TGTGCCAGCAGTCGGGGGGCGCCTCCTGGGGCCGGCAAACTGTTTTTT.

CDR3 sequence (DNA): TGTGCCACCCGCAGGGTCGAGCAGTTCTTC. Translation gives CATRRVEQFF. V is TRBV28 and J is TRBJ2-1; the D gene is possibly TRBD1 (5 bases). Germline V lookup: CDR1 MDHEN, CDR2 SYDVKM. The CDR3 has 10 residues. Deletions cut 10 bases from V and 10 bases from J, with 11 bases between.

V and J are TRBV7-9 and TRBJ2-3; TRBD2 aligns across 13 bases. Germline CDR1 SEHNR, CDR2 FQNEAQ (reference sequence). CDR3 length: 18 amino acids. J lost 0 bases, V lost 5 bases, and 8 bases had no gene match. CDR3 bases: TGTGCCAGCAGCAAGGGACTAGCGGGGAAAACTAGCACAGATACGCAGTATTTT. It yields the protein CASSKGLAGKTSTDTQYF.

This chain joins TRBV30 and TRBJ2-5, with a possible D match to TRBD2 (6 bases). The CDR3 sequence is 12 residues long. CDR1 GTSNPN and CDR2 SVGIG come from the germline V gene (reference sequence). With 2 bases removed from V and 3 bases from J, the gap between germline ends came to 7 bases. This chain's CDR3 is CAWSRREETQYF. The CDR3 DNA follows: TGTGCCTGGAGTAGGAGGGAAGAGACCCAGTACTTC.

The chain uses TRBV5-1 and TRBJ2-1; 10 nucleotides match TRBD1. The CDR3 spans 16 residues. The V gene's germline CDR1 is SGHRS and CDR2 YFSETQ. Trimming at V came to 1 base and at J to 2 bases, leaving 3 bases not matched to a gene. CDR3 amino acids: CASSLQDRGPYNEQFF. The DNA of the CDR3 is TGCGCCAGCAGCTTGCAAGACAGGGGGCCCTACAATGAGCAGTTCTTC.

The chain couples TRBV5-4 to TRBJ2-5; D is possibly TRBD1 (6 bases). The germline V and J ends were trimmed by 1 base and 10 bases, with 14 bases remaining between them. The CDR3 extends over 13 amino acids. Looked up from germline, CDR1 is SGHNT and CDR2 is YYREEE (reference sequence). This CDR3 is CASSLTGSAFQYF. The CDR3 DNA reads TGTGCCAGCAGCTTGACAGGGTCCGCGTTCCAGTACTTC.

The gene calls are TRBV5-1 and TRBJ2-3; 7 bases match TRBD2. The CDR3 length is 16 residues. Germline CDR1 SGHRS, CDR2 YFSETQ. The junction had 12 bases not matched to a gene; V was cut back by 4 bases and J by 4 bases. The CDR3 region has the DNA TGCGCCAGCAGCATCATCGGGGGAGGGCCCGCAGATACGCAGTATTTT. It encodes CASSIIGGGPADTQYF.

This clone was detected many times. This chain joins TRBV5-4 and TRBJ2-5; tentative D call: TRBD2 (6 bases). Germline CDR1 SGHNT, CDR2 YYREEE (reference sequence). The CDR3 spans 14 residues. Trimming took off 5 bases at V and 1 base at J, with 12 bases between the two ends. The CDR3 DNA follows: TGTGCCAGCAGTGATGCTAGCGCCCAAGAGACCCAGTACTTC. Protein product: CASSDASAQETQYF.

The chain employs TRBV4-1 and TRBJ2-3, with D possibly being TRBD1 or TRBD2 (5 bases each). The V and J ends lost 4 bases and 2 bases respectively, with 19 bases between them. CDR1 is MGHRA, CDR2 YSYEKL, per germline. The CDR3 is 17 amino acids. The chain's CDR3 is CASSLTPGPPFTDTQYF. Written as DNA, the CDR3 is TGCGCCAGCAGCCTGACTCCGGGACCCCCGTTCACAGATACGCAGTATTTT.

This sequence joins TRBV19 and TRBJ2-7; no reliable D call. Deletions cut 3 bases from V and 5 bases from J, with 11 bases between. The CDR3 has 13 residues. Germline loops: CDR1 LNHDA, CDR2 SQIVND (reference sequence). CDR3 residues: CASSMGRSNEQYF. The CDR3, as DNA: TGTGCCAGTAGTATGGGCCGAAGTAACGAGCAGTACTTC.